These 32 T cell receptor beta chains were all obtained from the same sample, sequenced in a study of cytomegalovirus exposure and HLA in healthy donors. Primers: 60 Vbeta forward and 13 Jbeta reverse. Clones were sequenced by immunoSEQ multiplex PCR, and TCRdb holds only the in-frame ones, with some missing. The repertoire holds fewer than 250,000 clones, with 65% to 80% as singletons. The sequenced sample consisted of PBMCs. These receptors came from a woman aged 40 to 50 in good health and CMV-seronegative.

The DNA for the CDR3 is TGTGCCAGCTCACCATACGAGGAATACAATGAGCAGTTCTTC. This codes for CASSPYEEYNEQFF. This rearrangement joins TRBV18 to TRBJ2-1; D gene unclear. V shed 2 bases and J shed 4 bases, with 9 bases lying between them. From germline, CDR1 is KGHSH and CDR2 LQKENI. The CDR3 has 14 residues.

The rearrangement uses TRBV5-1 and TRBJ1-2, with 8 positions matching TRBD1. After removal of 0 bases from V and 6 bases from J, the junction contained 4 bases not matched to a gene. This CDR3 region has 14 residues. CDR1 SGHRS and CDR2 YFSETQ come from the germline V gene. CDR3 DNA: TGCGCCAGCAGCTTGGCAGGGGGCTTGAATGGCTACACCTTC. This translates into CASSLAGGLNGYTF.

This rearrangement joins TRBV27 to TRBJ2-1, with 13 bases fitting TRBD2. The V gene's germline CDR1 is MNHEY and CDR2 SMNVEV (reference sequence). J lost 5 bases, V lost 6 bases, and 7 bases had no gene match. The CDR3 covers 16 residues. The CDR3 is CASSTGLAGVNNEQFF. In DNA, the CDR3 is TGTGCCAGCAGCACCGGACTAGCGGGAGTCAACAATGAGCAGTTCTTC.

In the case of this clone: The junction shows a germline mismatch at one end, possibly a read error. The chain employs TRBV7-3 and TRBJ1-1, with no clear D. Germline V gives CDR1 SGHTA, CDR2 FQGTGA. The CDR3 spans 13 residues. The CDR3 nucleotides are TGTGCCAGCAGCGTAACAGCGAACACTGAAGCTTTCTTT. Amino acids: CASSVTANTEAFF.

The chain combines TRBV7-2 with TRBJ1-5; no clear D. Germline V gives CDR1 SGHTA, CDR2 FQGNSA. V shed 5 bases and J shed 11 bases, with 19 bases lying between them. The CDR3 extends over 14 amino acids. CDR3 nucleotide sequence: TGTGCCAGCAGCCGTGATCCTGGTGGGAGGGCCCAGCATTTT. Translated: CASSRDPGGRAQHF.

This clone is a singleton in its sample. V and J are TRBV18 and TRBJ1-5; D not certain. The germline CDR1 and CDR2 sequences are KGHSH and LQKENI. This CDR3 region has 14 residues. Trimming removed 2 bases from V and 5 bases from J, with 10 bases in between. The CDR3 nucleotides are TGTGCCAGCTCACCATCAGGTCAGGATCAGCCCCAGCATTTT. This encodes CASSPSGQDQPQHF.

CDR3 amino acids: CASSYRGLDSPLHF. CDR3 nucleotide sequence: TGTGCCAGCAGTTACCGTGGCTTGGATTCACCCCTCCACTTT. The chain joins TRBV6-6 to TRBJ1-6; D is unresolved. V lost 2 bases and J 8 bases, leaving 10 bases between the germline ends. The germline V gene has CDR1 MNHNY and CDR2 SVGAGI (reference sequence). The CDR3 is 14 amino acids.

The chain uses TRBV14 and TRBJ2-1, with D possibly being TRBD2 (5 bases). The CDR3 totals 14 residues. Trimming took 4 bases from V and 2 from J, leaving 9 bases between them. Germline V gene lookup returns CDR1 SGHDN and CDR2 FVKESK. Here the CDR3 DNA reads TGTGCCAGCAGCCCGTTGGAGGCCTACAATGAGCAGTTCTTC. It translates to CASSPLEAYNEQFF.

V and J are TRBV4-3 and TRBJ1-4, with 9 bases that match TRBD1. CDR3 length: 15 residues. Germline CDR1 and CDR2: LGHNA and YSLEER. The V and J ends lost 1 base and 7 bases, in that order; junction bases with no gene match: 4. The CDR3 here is CASSQGWTGAEKLFF. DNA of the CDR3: TGCGCCAGCAGCCAAGGGTGGACAGGGGCTGAAAAACTGTTTTTT.

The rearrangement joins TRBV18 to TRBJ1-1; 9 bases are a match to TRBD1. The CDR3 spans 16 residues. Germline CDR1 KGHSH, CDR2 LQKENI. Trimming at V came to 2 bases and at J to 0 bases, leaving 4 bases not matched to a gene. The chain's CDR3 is CASSPVGTGLNTEAFF. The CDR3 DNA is TGTGCCAGCTCACCAGTTGGGACAGGGTTGAACACTGAAGCTTTCTTT. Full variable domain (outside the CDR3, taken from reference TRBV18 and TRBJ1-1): NAGVMQNPRHLVRRRGQEARLRCSPMKGHSHVYWYRQLPEEGLKFMVYLQKENIIDESGMPKERFSAEFPKEGPSILRIQQVVRGDSAAYFCASSPVGTGLNTEAFFGQGTRLTVV.

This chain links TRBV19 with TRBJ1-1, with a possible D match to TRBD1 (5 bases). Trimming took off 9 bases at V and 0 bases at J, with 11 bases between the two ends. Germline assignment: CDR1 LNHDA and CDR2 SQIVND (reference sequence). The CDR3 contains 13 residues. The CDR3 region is CASSQGLNTEAFF. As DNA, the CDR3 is TGTGCCAGCTCTCAGGGCTTGAACACTGAAGCTTTCTTT.

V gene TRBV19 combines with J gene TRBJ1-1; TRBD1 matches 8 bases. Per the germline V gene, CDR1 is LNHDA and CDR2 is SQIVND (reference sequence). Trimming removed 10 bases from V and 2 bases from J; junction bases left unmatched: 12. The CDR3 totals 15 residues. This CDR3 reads CATRKGQVFNTEAFF. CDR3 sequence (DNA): TGTGCCACCCGGAAGGGACAGGTCTTCAACACTGAAGCTTTCTTT.

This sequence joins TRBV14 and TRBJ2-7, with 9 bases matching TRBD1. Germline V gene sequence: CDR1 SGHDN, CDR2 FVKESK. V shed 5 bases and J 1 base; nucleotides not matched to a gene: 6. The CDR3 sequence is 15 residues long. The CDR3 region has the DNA TGTGCCAGCAGCGTTCCCGGGACAGGGTCCTACGAGCAGTACTTC. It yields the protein CASSVPGTGSYEQYF. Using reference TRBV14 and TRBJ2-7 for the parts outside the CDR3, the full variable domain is EAGVTQFPSHSVIEKGQTVTLRCDPISGHDNLYWYRRVMGKEIKFLLHFVKESKQDESGMPNNRFLAERTGGTYSTLKVQPAELEDSGVYFCASSVPGTGSYEQYFGPGTRLTVT.

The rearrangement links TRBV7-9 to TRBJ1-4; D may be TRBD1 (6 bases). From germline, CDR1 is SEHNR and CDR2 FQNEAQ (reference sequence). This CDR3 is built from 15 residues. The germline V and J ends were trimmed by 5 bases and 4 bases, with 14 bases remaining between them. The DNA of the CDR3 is TGTGCCAGCAGCCGAGAGGGGGTCAGTAATGAAAAACTGTTTTTT. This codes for CASSREGVSNEKLFF.

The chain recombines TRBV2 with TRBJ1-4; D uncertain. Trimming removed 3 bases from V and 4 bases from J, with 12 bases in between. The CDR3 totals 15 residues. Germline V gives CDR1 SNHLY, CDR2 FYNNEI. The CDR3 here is CASSDYPGINEKLFF. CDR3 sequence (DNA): TGTGCCAGCAGTGACTACCCAGGAATTAATGAAAAACTGTTTTTT.

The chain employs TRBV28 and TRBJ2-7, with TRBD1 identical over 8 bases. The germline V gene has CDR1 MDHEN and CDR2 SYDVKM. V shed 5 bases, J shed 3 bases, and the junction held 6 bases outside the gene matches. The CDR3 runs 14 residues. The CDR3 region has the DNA TGTGCCAGCAGTCTCGGGGACAGGCGCTACGAGCAGTACGTC. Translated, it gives CASSLGDRRYEQYV.

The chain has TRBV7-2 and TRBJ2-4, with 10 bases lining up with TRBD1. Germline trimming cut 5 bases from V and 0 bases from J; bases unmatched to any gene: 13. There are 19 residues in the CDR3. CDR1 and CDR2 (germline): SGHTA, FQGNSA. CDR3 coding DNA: TGTGCCAGCAGCGAAGTGACAGGGGGCCGATTGACAGCCAAAAACATTCAGTACTTC. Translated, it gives CASSEVTGGRLTAKNIQYF.

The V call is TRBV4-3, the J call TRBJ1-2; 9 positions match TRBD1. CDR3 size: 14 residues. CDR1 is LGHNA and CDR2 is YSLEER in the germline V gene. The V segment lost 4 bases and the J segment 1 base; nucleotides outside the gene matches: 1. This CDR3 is CASSPDRGNYGYTF. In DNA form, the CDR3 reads TGCGCCAGCAGCCCGGACAGGGGTAACTATGGCTACACCTTC.

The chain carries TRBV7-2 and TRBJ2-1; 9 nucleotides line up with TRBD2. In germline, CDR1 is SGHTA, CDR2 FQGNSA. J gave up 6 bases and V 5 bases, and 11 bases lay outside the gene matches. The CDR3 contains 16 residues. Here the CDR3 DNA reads TGTGCCAGCAGCCCCGCTAGCGGGGCCCCTGGCAATGAGCAGTTCTTC. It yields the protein CASSPASGAPGNEQFF.

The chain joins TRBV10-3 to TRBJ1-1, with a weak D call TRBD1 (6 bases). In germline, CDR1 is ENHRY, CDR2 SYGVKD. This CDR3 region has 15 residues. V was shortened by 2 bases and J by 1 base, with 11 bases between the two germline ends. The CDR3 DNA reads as TGTGCCATCAGTGAGGGAACAGGGAGGAACACTGAAGCTTTCTTT. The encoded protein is CAISEGTGRNTEAFF.

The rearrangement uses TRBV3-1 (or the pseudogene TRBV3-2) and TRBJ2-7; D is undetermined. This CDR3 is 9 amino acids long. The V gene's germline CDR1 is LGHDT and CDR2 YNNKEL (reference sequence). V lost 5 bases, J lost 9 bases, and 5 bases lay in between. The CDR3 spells CASSLSQYV. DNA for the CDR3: TGTGCCAGCAGCTTGTCGCAGTACGTC.

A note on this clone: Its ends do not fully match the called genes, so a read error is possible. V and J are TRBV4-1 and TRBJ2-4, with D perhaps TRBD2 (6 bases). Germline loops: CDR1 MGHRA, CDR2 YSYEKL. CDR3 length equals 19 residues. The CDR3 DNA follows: TGCGCCAGCAGCCGTGAAGCTGGTGGGACTGACACGCCAAAAAACAGTCAGTACTTC. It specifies CASSREAGGTDTPKNSQYF.

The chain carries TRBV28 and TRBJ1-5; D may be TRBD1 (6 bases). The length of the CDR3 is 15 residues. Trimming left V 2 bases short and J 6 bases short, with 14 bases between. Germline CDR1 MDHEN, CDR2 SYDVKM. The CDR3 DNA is TGTGCCAGCAGTTTAGAGGGCAGGGGATTTCAGCCCCAGCATTTT. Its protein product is CASSLEGRGFQPQHF. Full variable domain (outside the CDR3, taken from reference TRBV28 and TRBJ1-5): DVKVTQSSRYLVKRTGEKVFLECVQDMDHENMFWYRQDPGLGLRLIYFSYDVKMKEKGDIPEGYSVSREKKERFSLILESASTNQTSMYLCASSLEGRGFQPQHFGDGTRLSIL.

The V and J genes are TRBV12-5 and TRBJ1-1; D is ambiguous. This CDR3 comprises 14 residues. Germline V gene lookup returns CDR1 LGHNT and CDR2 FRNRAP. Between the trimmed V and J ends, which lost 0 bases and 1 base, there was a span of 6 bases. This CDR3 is CASGLVGRNTEAFF. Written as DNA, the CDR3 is TGTGCTAGTGGTTTGGTAGGGAGGAACACTGAAGCTTTCTTT.

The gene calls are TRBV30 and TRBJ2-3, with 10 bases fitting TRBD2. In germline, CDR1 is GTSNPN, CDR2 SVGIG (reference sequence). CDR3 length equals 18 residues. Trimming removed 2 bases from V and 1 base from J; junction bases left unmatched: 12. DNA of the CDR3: TGTGCCTGGAGTCGACAGGGAGGGGGGACTAGCGGCACAGATACGCAGTATTTT. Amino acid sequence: CAWSRQGGGTSGTDTQYF.

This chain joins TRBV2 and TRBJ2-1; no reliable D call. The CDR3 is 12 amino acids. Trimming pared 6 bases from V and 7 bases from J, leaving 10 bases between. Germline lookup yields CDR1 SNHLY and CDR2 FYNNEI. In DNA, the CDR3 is TGTGCCAGCAGCAACCCTAGGAATGAGCAGTTCTTC. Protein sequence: CASSNPRNEQFF. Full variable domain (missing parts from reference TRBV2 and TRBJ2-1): EPEVTQTPSHQVTQMGQEVILRCVPISNHLYFYWYRQILGQKVEFLVSFYNNEISEKSEIFDDQFSVERPDGSNFTLKIRSTKLEDSAMYFCASSNPRNEQFFGPGTRLTVL.

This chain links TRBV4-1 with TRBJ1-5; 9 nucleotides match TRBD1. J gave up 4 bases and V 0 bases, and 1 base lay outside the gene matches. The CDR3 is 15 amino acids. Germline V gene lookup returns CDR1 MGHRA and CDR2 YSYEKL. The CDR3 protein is CASSQDGQGNQPQHF. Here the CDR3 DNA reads TGCGCCAGCAGCCAAGATGGACAGGGGAATCAGCCCCAGCATTTT.

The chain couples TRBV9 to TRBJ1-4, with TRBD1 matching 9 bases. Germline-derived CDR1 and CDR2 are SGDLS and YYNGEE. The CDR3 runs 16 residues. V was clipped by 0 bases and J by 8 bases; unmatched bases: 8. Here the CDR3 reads CASSVDGQGQHEKLFF. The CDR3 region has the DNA TGTGCCAGCAGCGTAGACGGACAGGGGCAGCACGAAAAACTGTTTTTT.

CDR3 sequence: CASSIPAGNNEKLFF. The CDR3 DNA reads as TGTGCCAGTAGTATACCGGCAGGGAATAATGAAAAACTGTTTTTT. This sequence joins TRBV19 and TRBJ1-4, with D possibly matching TRBD1 (5 bases). Per the germline V gene, CDR1 is LNHDA and CDR2 is SQIVND (reference sequence). The CDR3 consists of 15 residues. Trimming removed 2 bases from V and 4 bases from J, with 11 bases in between.

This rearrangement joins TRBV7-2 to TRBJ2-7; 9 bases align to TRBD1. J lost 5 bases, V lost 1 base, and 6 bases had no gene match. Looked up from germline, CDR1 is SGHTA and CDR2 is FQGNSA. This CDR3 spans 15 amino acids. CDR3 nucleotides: TGTGCCAGCAGCTTAGTCGGGACAGGGACCCACGAGCAGTACTTC. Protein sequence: CASSLVGTGTHEQYF.

The CDR3 coding sequence is TGTGCCAGCAGCCCTGTGACCCGGACAGACTACAATGAGCAGTTCTTC. As protein: CASSPVTRTDYNEQFF. The V gene is TRBV5-4, the J gene TRBJ2-1, with a tentative D call TRBD1 (6 bases). This CDR3 contains 16 residues. CDR1 is SGHNT and CDR2 is YYREEE in the germline V gene (reference sequence). V gave up 4 bases and J gave up 3 bases, with 17 bases separating them.

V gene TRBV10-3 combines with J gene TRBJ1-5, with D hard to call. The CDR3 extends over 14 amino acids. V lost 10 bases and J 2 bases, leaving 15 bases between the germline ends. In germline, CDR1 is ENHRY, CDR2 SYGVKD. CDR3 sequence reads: CATSLAGGNQPQHF. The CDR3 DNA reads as TGTGCCACTTCCCTGGCAGGTGGCAATCAGCCCCAGCATTTT.